The 28 T cell receptor beta chains given below trace back to one sample, sequenced in a study of blood T cell repertoires in COVID-19. Sequencing used immunoSEQ multiplex PCR; TCRdb keeps in-frame clones, though not all of them. The repertoire consists of thousands of clones, with under 90% occurring once and the leading ten covering approximately 29%. The sequencing sample was made of peripheral blood. Source of these receptors: a human donor in a cohort sampled during active COVID-19.

The chain links TRBV6-5 to TRBJ2-2, with 8 bases identical to TRBD1. There are 14 residues in the CDR3. Germline V CDR1 and CDR2: MNHEY, SVGAGI. J was trimmed by 5 bases and V by 7 bases; bases with no gene match: 6. CDR3: CASTTGVFTGELFF. The CDR3 DNA sequence: TGTGCCAGCACGACAGGGGTGTTTACCGGGGAGCTGTTTTTT.

This clone was counted once. The chain is built from TRBV2 and TRBJ1-4, with D perhaps matching TRBD1 (5 bases). The CDR3 length is 14 residues. Germline CDR1 is SNHLY and CDR2 is FYNNEI. Trimming pared 1 base from V and 4 bases from J, leaving 7 bases between. The CDR3 DNA follows: TGTGCCAGCAGTGAAGGCCAGGGTAATGAAAAACTGTTTTTT. Protein: CASSEGQGNEKLFF.

In DNA form, the CDR3 reads TGTGCCAGCAGCTTAGCTGCAGGGGCTGGAAACACCATATATTTT. Protein: CASSLAAGAGNTIYF. The J gene is TRBJ1-3, the V gene TRBV7-2; maybe TRBD1 (6 bases). V lost 0 bases, J lost 2 bases, and 8 bases lay in between. Germline assignment: CDR1 SGHTA and CDR2 FQGNSA. This CDR3 has 15 residues.

The V call is TRBV6-5, the J call TRBJ2-5; TRBD2 matches at 8 bases. V gave up 6 bases and J gave up 5 bases; unmatched junction bases: 11. Per germline, CDR1 MNHEY and CDR2 SVGAGI. The CDR3 length is 15 residues. Here the CDR3 reads CASRRSGRWTETQYF. Here the CDR3 DNA reads TGTGCCAGCAGACGAAGCGGGAGATGGACTGAGACCCAGTACTTC.

The chain joins TRBV7-9 to TRBJ1-2; 8 nucleotides match TRBD1. Per the germline V gene, CDR1 is SEHNR and CDR2 is FQNEAQ (reference sequence). V lost 6 bases, J lost 10 bases, and 7 bases stayed unmatched. The CDR3 sequence is 12 residues long. CDR3 sequence (DNA): TGTGCCAGCAGGAGGGACAGGATAACCTACACCTTC. Translated, it gives CASRRDRITYTF.

V usage is TRBV7-3 and J usage is TRBJ2-5; 7 bases fit TRBD2. J lost 4 bases, V lost 4 bases, and 9 bases had no gene match. This CDR3 has 15 amino acids. CDR1 and CDR2 from the germline V gene are SGHTA and FQGTGA. In DNA, the CDR3 is TGTGCCAGCAGCTCTAGCGGCGGGATAGGAGAGACCCAGTACTTC. This sequence encodes CASSSSGGIGETQYF.

The J gene is TRBJ2-7, the V gene TRBV7-3; TRBD1 matches 9 bases. Trimming took 6 bases from V and 3 from J; bases not matched to a gene: 12. This CDR3 region has 16 residues. The germline CDR1 and CDR2 sequences are SGHTA and FQGTGA. The CDR3 DNA reads as TGTGCCAGCAGACTCTGGGACAGGGTGGTCTGCTACGAGCAGTACGTC. It translates to CASRLWDRVVCYEQYV.

CDR3 region: CASSLRGRVDEKLFF. CDR3 coding DNA: TGTGCCAGCAGTCTCCGGGGAAGGGTGGATGAAAAACTGTTTTTT. The chain combines TRBV11-2 with TRBJ1-4; D gene ambiguous. The CDR3 extends over 15 amino acids. The germline V gene encodes CDR1 SGHAT and CDR2 FQNNGV. V was shortened by 6 bases and J by 6 bases, with 17 bases between the two germline ends.

The chain links TRBV29-1 to TRBJ1-2; 10 nucleotides agree with TRBD1. The germline gives CDR1 SQVTM, CDR2 ANQGSEA. The CDR3 is 13 residues long. V trimming: 6 bases; J trimming: 6 bases; junction bases outside the gene matches: 7. The CDR3 protein is CSVLMTGGHGYTF. In nucleotides, the CDR3 is TGCAGCGTCTTAATGACAGGGGGCCATGGCTACACCTTC.

V usage is TRBV5-5 and J usage is TRBJ2-3, with TRBD1 identical over 9 bases. The V and J ends lost 4 bases and 3 bases, in that order; junction bases with no gene match: 3. The CDR3 totals 14 residues. The germline V gene has CDR1 SGHKS and CDR2 YYEKEE (reference sequence). The CDR3 reads CASSTGQGTDTQYF. For the CDR3, the DNA is TGTGCCAGCAGCACAGGACAGGGGACAGATACGCAGTATTTT.

This sequence joins TRBV5-1 and TRBJ1-1; weak D call: TRBD1 (5 bases). The CDR3 totals 14 residues. Germline-derived CDR1 and CDR2 are SGHRS and YFSETQ. V lost 0 bases to trimming and J lost 6 bases, with 12 bases between them. CDR3 region: CASSLVAGKSEAFF. CDR3 nucleotide sequence: TGCGCCAGCAGCTTGGTTGCAGGGAAGTCTGAAGCTTTCTTT. Complete variable domain (other parts from reference TRBV5-1 and TRBJ1-1): KAGVTQTPRYLIKTRGQQVTLSCSPISGHRSVSWYQQTPGQGLQFLFEYFSETQRNKGNFPGRFSGRQFSNSRSEMNVSTLELGDSALYLCASSLVAGKSEAFFGQGTRLTVV.

The chain links TRBV7-3 to TRBJ2-5, with 12 bases aligning to TRBD2. V was pared by 5 bases and J by 3 bases, with 7 bases of the junction left unmatched. The CDR3 loop spans 16 amino acids. Germline V lookup: CDR1 SGHTA, CDR2 FQGTGA. CDR3 residues: CASSPGTSGPEETQYF. In nucleotides, the CDR3 is TGTGCCAGCAGCCCGGGGACTAGCGGGCCCGAAGAGACCCAGTACTTC.

This clone has a handful of counts. V usage is TRBV27 and J usage is TRBJ2-1; 9 nucleotides agree with TRBD1. The germline V gene encodes CDR1 MNHEY and CDR2 SMNVEV (reference sequence). J gave up 8 bases and V 3 bases, and 5 bases lay outside the gene matches. This CDR3 has 14 amino acids. The CDR3 sequence is CASSFGTGQYEQFF. The CDR3 DNA is TGTGCCAGCAGTTTTGGGACAGGGCAGTATGAGCAGTTCTTC.

The chain recombines TRBV7-9 with TRBJ2-5; the D is unclear. V was clipped by 1 base and J by 4 bases, with 7 bases between them. The germline CDR1 and CDR2 sequences are SEHNR and FQNEAQ (reference sequence). The length of the CDR3 is 13 residues. CDR3 DNA sequence: TGTGCCAGCAGCTTAGACGGCGGAGAGACCCAGTACTTC. Translating it yields CASSLDGGETQYF.

This sequence joins TRBV12-3 or TRBV12-4 and TRBJ1-1; D is uncertain. Trimming removed 2 bases at V and 6 bases at J, with 10 bases between. The CDR3 loop spans 13 amino acids. The CDR3 DNA is TGTGCCAGCAGTTTAACCACGAGCCCTGAAGCTTTCTTT. Its protein product is CASSLTTSPEAFF.

This chain joins TRBV4-1 and TRBJ2-2; 8 nucleotides match TRBD1. Germline values: CDR1 MGHRA, CDR2 YSYEKL. The ends lost 2 bases at V and 7 bases at J; junction bases unmatched: 3. The CDR3 runs to 14 residues. The CDR3 nucleotides read TGCGCCAGCAGCCAACAGGGGGCGGTCGGGGAGCTGTTTTTT. Translating it yields CASSQQGAVGELFF.

This sequence joins TRBV10-2 and TRBJ2-5, with 12 bases lining up with TRBD2. The CDR3 has 16 amino acids. The germline CDR1 and CDR2 sequences are WSHSY and SAAADI. V was clipped by 4 bases and J by 5 bases; unmatched bases: 8. CDR3 nucleotides: TGCGCCAGCAGTGTGGCTAGCGGGGGGGCTGGGGAGACCCAGTACTTC. Protein product: CASSVASGGAGETQYF.

The V call is TRBV19, the J call TRBJ2-4, with 13 positions matching TRBD2. Germline-derived CDR1 and CDR2 are LNHDA and SQIVND (reference sequence). The CDR3 is 17 amino acids. The V and J ends lost 4 bases and 5 bases, in that order; junction bases with no gene match: 8. The CDR3 sequence: CASSSPGLAGMQNIQYF. DNA of the CDR3: TGTGCCAGTAGTAGCCCGGGACTAGCGGGAATGCAAAACATTCAGTACTTC.

This clone was seen more than once but under ten times. The V and J genes are TRBV7-9 and TRBJ1-5, with 12 bases fitting TRBD1. The CDR3 contains 16 residues. The trim removed 3 bases at V and 6 bases at J, leaving 6 bases unmatched. Germline V gene lookup returns CDR1 SEHNR and CDR2 FQNEAQ (reference sequence). DNA of the CDR3: TGTGCCAGCAGCTTGGCCGGGACAGGGGGCGGTCAGCCCCAGCATTTT. It yields the protein CASSLAGTGGGQPQHF. Complete variable domain (other parts from reference TRBV7-9 and TRBJ1-5): DTGVSQNPRHKITKRGQNVTFRCDPISEHNRLYWYRQTLGQGPEFLTYFQNEAQLEKSRLLSDRFSAERPKGSFSTLEIQRTEQGDSAMYLCASSLAGTGGGQPQHFGDGTRLSIL.

This chain links TRBV10-3 with TRBJ2-3; no clear D. The V end lost 6 bases, the J end lost 0 bases, and 7 bases lay between the germline ends. Germline lookup yields CDR1 ENHRY and CDR2 SYGVKD. The CDR3 loop spans 13 amino acids. As DNA, the CDR3 is TGTGCCATCAGCACCGGGAGCACAGATACGCAGTATTTT. It encodes CAISTGSTDTQYF.

This clone came up a few times. V gene TRBV2 combines with J gene TRBJ2-7, with 10 bases matching TRBD1. Germline V CDR1 and CDR2: SNHLY, FYNNEI. The CDR3 covers 13 residues. The trim removed 6 bases at V and 5 bases at J, leaving 4 bases unmatched. The CDR3 DNA follows: TGTGCCAGCAGGGACAGGGGGACCAACGAGCAGTACTTC. Translation gives CASRDRGTNEQYF.

This clone was counted a single time. The rearrangement uses TRBV18 and TRBJ1-6, with D perhaps TRBD1 (6 bases). The V end was cut by 3 bases, the J end by 0 bases, with 15 bases between. In germline, CDR1 is KGHSH, CDR2 LQKENI. CDR3 length equals 18 residues. Written as DNA, the CDR3 is TGTGCCAGCTCACCGTTGGGGGGGACAAACTCCTATAATTCACCCCTCCACTTT. It yields the protein CASSPLGGTNSYNSPLHF.

The CDR3 DNA follows: TGTGCCAGCAGCCGAGGGAATCAGCCCCAGCATTTT. Its translation is CASSRGNQPQHF. The V and J genes are TRBV12-3 or TRBV12-4 and TRBJ1-5; D call uncertain. Trimming pared 6 bases from V and 4 bases from J, leaving 7 bases between. The CDR3 sequence is 12 residues long.

The J gene is TRBJ2-3, the V gene TRBV7-9; TRBD2 matches 12 bases. This CDR3 is 16 amino acids long. Germline V gene sequence: CDR1 SEHNR, CDR2 FQNEAQ (reference sequence). Trimming removed 6 bases from V and 2 bases from J; junction bases left unmatched: 6. CDR3 amino acids: CASSWTSGDFTDTQYF. The CDR3 DNA reads TGTGCCAGCAGTTGGACTAGCGGGGATTTCACAGATACGCAGTATTTT.

V gene TRBV2 combines with J gene TRBJ2-3; 12 nucleotides line up with TRBD2. V shed 6 bases and J 6 bases; nucleotides not matched to a gene: 7. This CDR3 region has 15 residues. Germline lookup yields CDR1 SNHLY and CDR2 FYNNEI. The CDR3 sequence is CASSDLAGGRDTQYF. CDR3 coding DNA: TGTGCCAGCAGCGACCTAGCGGGGGGGAGGGATACGCAGTATTTT.

The genes are TRBV7-2 and TRBJ1-2; D is undetermined. In germline, CDR1 is SGHTA, CDR2 FQGNSA. CDR3 length equals 14 residues. V was pared by 4 bases and J by 8 bases, with 17 bases between. This chain's CDR3 is CASSSRETPNGYTF. Here the CDR3 DNA reads TGTGCCAGCAGCTCACGGGAGACCCCAAACGGCTACACCTTC.

The CDR3 is CASSQGQGGNQPQHF. The CDR3 DNA reads as TGTGCCAGCTCACAGGGACAGGGAGGCAATCAGCCCCAGCATTTT. This chain uses TRBV18 with TRBJ1-5; 9 positions agree with TRBD1. Germline V gives CDR1 KGHSH, CDR2 LQKENI. This CDR3 has 15 residues. After removal of 4 bases from V and 2 bases from J, the junction contained 3 bases not matched to a gene.

The chain uses TRBV29-1 and TRBJ1-2; D is undetermined. Germline V gene data show CDR1 as SQVTM and CDR2 as ANQGSEA. V was pared by 4 bases and J by 4 bases, with 10 bases between. The length of the CDR3 is 12 residues. Here the CDR3 reads CSVVGSPYGYTF. CDR3 nucleotides: TGCAGCGTTGTAGGGAGTCCCTATGGCTACACCTTC.